The rows below give T cell receptor beta chains drawn from one sample of a study of human T cells and chemical hapten exposure. TCRdb recomputed calls from the RACE reads with MiXCR, one row per CDR3 protein. The profile covers 120,000 or so distinct CDR3 sequences, with roughly 13% appearing a single time and roughly 2.8% taken by the ten largest. The material was whole blood, obtained in connection with sensitization to the hapten diphenylcyclopropenone (DPC). The receptors here all came from a young woman with alopecia areata. Some clones in this sample may be carry-over from other donors' samples. Each CDR3 is given with its conserved first and last residue. D genes are given only for firm matches. The size entry is marked missing in some rows and otherwise reads once, few, many or a size class.

>TRBJ2-4|TRBV30|NA|NA
CAWSVRREVQYF
TGTGCCTGGAGTGTAAGGAGGGAGGTTCAGTACTTC
>TRBJ1-1|TRBV7-2|many|NA
CASSYGTADTEAFF
TGTGCCAGCAGCTACGGGACGGCCGACACTGAAGCTTTCTTT
>TRBJ2-5|TRBV6-1|few|NA
CASSEARNDRETQYF
TGTGCCAGCAGTGAAGCGCGAAACGACAGGGAGACCCAGTACTTC
>TRBJ2-5|TRBV6-2/TRBV6-3|NA|TRBD1
CASSRIGGATEETQYF
TGTGCCAGCAGCCGCATAGGGGGCGCTACGGAAGAGACCCAGTACTTC
>TRBJ1-3|TRBV29-1|NA|NA
CSVADSAGNTIYF
TGCAGCGTTGCAGACTCCGCTGGAAACACCATATATTTT
>TRBJ1-6|TRBV7-2|few|NA
CASSLEGVAYNSPLHF
TGTGCCAGCAGCTTAGAGGGGGTTGCGTATAATTCACCCCTCCACTTT
>TRBJ2-1|TRBV20-1|few|TRBD2
CSAPGTSGGSYNEQFF
TGCAGTGCCCCAGGGACTAGCGGGGGATCCTACAATGAGCAGTTCTTC
>TRBJ2-3|TRBV20-1|many|NA
CSASAGWADTQYF
TGCAGTGCTAGTGCGGGGTGGGCAGATACGCAGTATTTT
>TRBJ2-1|TRBV7-9|many|NA
CASSARLETNNEQFF
TGTGCCAGCAGCGCTCGACTAGAGACCAACAATGAGCAGTTCTTC
>TRBJ2-1|TRBV7-8|many|TRBD2
CASSPTSGGVLPTHYEQFF
TGTGCCAGCAGCCCGACTAGCGGGGGGGTTCTGCCCACACACTATGAGCAGTTCTTC